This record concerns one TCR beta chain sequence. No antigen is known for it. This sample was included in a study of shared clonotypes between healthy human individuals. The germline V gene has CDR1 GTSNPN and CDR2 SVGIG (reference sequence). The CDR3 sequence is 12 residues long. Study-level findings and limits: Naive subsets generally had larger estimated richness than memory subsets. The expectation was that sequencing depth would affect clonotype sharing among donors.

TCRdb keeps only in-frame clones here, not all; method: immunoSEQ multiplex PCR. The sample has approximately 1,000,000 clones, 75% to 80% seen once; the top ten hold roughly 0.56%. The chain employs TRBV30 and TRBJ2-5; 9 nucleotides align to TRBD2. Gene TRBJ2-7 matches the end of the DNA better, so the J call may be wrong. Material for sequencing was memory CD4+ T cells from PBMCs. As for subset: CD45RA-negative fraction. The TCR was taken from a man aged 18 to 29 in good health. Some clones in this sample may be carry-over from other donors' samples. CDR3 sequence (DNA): TGTGCCGGTAGCGGGAGCTCCTACGAGCAGTACTTC. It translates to CAGSGSSYEQYF.